This T cell receptor (beta chain) was captured by sequencing in a study of identical twins. After template switching added a universal primer site, the resulting cDNA carried unique molecular identifiers. TCRdb reprocessed the 5' RACE reads via MiXCR and lists one record per CDR3 protein. The table has about 100,000 distinct CDR3 sequences, 5.9% seen once. This clonotype came up many times. The length of the CDR3 is 14 residues. V dropped 0 bases and J dropped 7; count of bases not matched to a gene: 2. Germline CDR1 and CDR2: LGHNA and YNFKEQ. This chain links TRBV4-2 with TRBJ2-1, with 8 bases matching TRBD2. The sequenced material came from memory T cells sorted from blood. This clonotype originated in a woman between 45 and 60 years old in good health. The CDR3 nucleotides are TGTGCCAGCAGCCAAGAAACTAGCGGAAATGAGCAGTTCTTC. Translated: CASSQETSGNEQFF.